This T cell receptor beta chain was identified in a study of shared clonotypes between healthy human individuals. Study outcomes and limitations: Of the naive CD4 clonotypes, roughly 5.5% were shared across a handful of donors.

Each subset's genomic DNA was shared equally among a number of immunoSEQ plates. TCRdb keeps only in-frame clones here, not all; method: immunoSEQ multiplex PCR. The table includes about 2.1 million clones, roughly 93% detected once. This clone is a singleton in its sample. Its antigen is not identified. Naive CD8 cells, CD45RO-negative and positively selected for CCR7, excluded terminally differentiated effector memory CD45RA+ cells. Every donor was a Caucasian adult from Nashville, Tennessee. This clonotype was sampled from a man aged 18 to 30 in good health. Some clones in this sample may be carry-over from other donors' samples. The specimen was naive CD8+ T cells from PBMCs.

The CDR3 DNA reads TGTGCCAGCAGCCTCGGGGCAGCGGTCGGGGAGCAGTACTTC. Translating gives CASSLGAAVGEQYF. The genes are TRBV5-6 and TRBJ2-7; the D call may be TRBD1 or TRBD2 (5 bases each). The ends were cut back, 4 bases at V and 7 bases at J, with 18 bases in the middle. The CDR3 is made up of 14 amino acids. CDR1 and CDR2 (germline): SGHDT, YYEEEE.